This T cell receptor beta chain was sequenced for a study of cytomegalovirus exposure and HLA in healthy donors (dated by TCRdb to the late 2010s). For the wider study: An earlier analysis of more than 550 of the donors reported 276 Gb of sequence data and 117 million unique TCR beta sequences obtained from some 200 million T cells. HLA typing included class I and class II loci at four-digit resolution. To decide whether each TCR beta V gene segment behaved as functional or pseudogenic, an earlier analysis of 587 of the donors relied on high-throughput TCR beta sequencing. All discovery cohort repertoires had been generated on a single sequencing platform. Along with the approximately 670-subject first cohort, a separate validation cohort of over 90 different subjects was used. Across about 370 genotyped donors of the cohort, an average of roughly 250,000 unique TCR beta nucleotide sequences per donor were sequenced, and about a sixth of those sequences were non-productive. Genome-wide SNP genotypes for about three fifths of the roughly 670 donors were used in a later genetic analysis, which treated that subset as a discovery cohort. A later analysis re-examined previously published TCR beta repertoires from several hundred donors and added high-resolution HLA genotyping to investigate patterns of TCR occurrence. The number of typed donors differed by locus: about 620-640 for A, B, C, DRB1 and DQB1; 500 to 550 for DQA1; 606 for DPA1; and 450 to 480 for DPB1. The genetic ancestry cluster associated with self-reported Caucasian donors included roughly 84% of the roughly 400 genotyped donors. An early release covering about 600 HLA-typed donors comprised around 300 gigabases of sequencing data and some 79 million unique TCR sequences. In the later analysis, no new phenotypic data were used to find candidate immune exposures; instead, reliance was placed on TCR beta sequences and their occurrence across donors. A few DR-DQ haplotypes were treated as single units for association and clustering because of strong linkage in the cohort. The study profiled the T cell repertoires of under 850 subjects by immunosequencing and related them to cytomegalovirus serostatus. Donor age, sex, ethnicity and CMV serostatus were collected together with the repertoire data. The study aimed to test whether signatures of past pathogen exposure could be identified by cataloging public T cell receptors. The study combined high-throughput TCR immunosequencing, statistical association of individual TCRs with disease status, and machine learning to predict cytomegalovirus infection status.

The CDR3 has 15 amino acids, counting the end cysteine and phenylalanine. Kept here is only the CDR3 DNA, which spans 45 bases and is read in frame from base 1. Taken from the germline V gene (reference sequence), the CDR1 and CDR2 loops are SEHNR and FQNEAQ. Here V drops 4 bases and J drops 3 bases, and the junction holds 7 bases not matched to any gene. Note on this clone: Its recognized antigen is unknown. The sample holds no much larger clone one base away, and base qualities are not on file.

Receptor amplification or capture employed the immunoSEQ multiplex PCR assay. The multiplex PCR relied on a mix of 60 forward primers for TCR Vbeta segments and 13 reverse primers for TCR Jbeta segments. The CDR3 region of rearranged TCR beta genes was amplified from genomic DNA by a multiplex PCR assay. The Illumina HiSeq System was used to sequence the amplified TCR beta libraries as 87-base-pair reads. The original methods were these. A later analysis tallied some 79 million unique TCR beta chains across the 700 or so repertoires, and about 12 million of those chains were shared by two or more donors. A nearest-neighbor algorithm error-corrected the raw reads and collapsed the reads into unique sequences, merging closely related sequences to remove PCR and sequencing errors. CDR3 sequences were aligned to IMGT reference sequences to assign V, D and J gene segments. For a sequence to be retained, at least a six-nucleotide match to both a V gene segment and a J gene segment was required. Rearrangements were classified as productive when the CDR3 lacked stop codons and remained in frame with V and J, and all other rearrangements were classified as non-productive. CDR3 was defined by IMGT convention, running from the second conserved V-encoded cysteine to the conserved J-encoded phenylalanine. The earlier analysis of about 590 of the donors excluded sequences that lacked an unambiguous match to a single V gene segment. An earlier analysis of 550 to 650 of the donors classified V segments as functional when productive rearrangements were above 56.7% and as segregating when the standard deviation between donors was above 5%. To diagnose cytomegalovirus status from the catalog of TCR beta chain sequences, a statistical classification framework was built. A later analysis assigned V and J genes by comparing TCR nucleotide sequences with IMGT/GENE-DB human TR gene sequences. Using the TCRdist pipeline, a later analysis assigned CDR3 sequences along with most-parsimonious VDJ recombination scenarios. In a later analysis, each TCR beta chain was defined by its CDR3 amino acid sequence together with its V-gene family, and reads without a unique V-gene family were excluded. As a way to deal with suspected cross-contamination and a sequencing artifact, a later analysis dropped 500 to 700 nucleotide sequences that were highly shared and had low generation probability. In a later analysis, a clonal expansion index was calculated for each public chain from normalized within-repertoire ranks of inferred template counts. A later analysis computed generation probabilities with a VDJ recombination model fitted to out-of-frame rearrangements, and checked the results against IGoR. Hypergeometric tests were used in a later analysis to score TCR-TCR, TCR-HLA and TCR-CMV co-occurrence, with a repertoire-size bias correction applied to the TCR pairs. To estimate false discovery rates, a later analysis permuted the HLA or CMV assignments 20 times. A later analysis grouped co-occurring TCRs with DBSCAN, adding TCRdist sequence similarity when clustering within HLA-allele-positive subsets. Repertoires with fewer than 30,000 or more than 120,000 public chains were left out of co-occurrence clustering, as were about five repertoires with anomalous nucleotide sharing. The immuneACCESS repertoire file appears here via TCRdb, limited to in-frame rearrangements. These files lack a portion of the clones; in checked studies, under half of the deficit traces to unresolved V genes, and the cause of the others is not known. V and J calls and clone size are given by that table; D and trimming were obtained from the DNA. This sample comprises a few hundred thousand clones, roughly 80% of them detected only once. The ten most abundant clones make up 0.22% of the sample.

What the authors observed across the whole study: Presence/absence analyses assumed roughly uniform sequencing depth across donors, an assumption that may not hold. In a later analysis, HLA-associated TCR beta chains were found to be more clonally expanded and to have lower generation probabilities than equally common non-associated chains. Broadly in line with IMGT annotations, most TCR beta V segments showed up in productive rearrangements about 90% or about 30% of the time in an earlier analysis of under 700 of the donors. Several of the top co-occurrence clusters appeared to be linked to parvovirus B19, influenza, CMV and Epstein-Barr virus, according to a later analysis. Three of the identified cytomegalovirus-associated TCR beta chains were confirmed in vitro to be specific for cytomegalovirus antigens. HLA typing was unavailable for some donors at each locus, so association tests used only the typed subset. When HLA alleles, especially DR and DQ, strongly co-occurred, TCR associations were difficult to assign to individual alleles. The cohort was sequenced for TCR beta chains only, and without alpha or paired-chain data the features that could be detected were limited. Correlated functional status among segregating V segments might reflect linkage disequilibrium, but an unknown experimental factor could not be ruled out. In the study, approximately 160 TCR beta chains were listed as associated with cytomegalovirus. According to a later genetic analysis, donors in an Asian-associated ancestry cluster had fewer N-insertions in productive TCRs than the approximately 630-donor mean. Some IMGT-functional V segments, including TRBV6-2 and TRBV6-3, could not be distinguished by the 87-base-pair reads and were therefore excluded. While some public TCRs were present in many individuals, most TCR sequences turned up only very rarely across donors. In a later analysis, some 17,000 TCR beta sequences were associated with specific HLA alleles at a false discovery rate of 0.05. A cluster of highly shared sequence variants was judged likely to be a technical artifact of the sequencing pipeline. Cytomegalovirus status was reported to be diagnosed by the classifier with high specificity and sensitivity in both the original and validation cohorts. Because counts were too low, about 18 rarely observed V segments, including chromosome 9 orphons, were excluded from the earlier analysis of around 590 of the donors. An association between a missense DCLRE1C variant and V-gene and J-gene trimming of TCR beta chains was found in a later genetic analysis and replicated in an independent cohort. Immune exposure information for the cohort was limited to CMV serostatus. In a later analysis, most CMV-associated TCR beta chains were found to appear HLA-restricted, with HLA associations seemingly driven largely by CMV exposure. It was suggested by the authors that the approach could potentially be generalized to other disease states and immunological phenotypes. According to a later analysis, TCR association rates differed among HLA loci, with DRB1 alleles showing the most associated TCRs and HLA-C alleles showing the fewest. A further reported finding was that TCR beta sequences accurately predicted the HLA-A and HLA-B alleles for most subjects in the first cohort.

In total, 666 healthy bone marrow donors made up the cohort. At the time of sampling, every cohort member was nominally healthy, though immune exposures that went unrecorded were likely present. The donor tested CMV seronegative, placing the donor among the 350 to 400 seronegative members of the cohort. Each donor provided a peripheral blood sample, and peripheral blood mononuclear cells were used for TCR beta sequencing. The Qiagen DNeasy Blood Extraction Kit was used to extract genomic DNA from the blood cell samples. The rearranged chain carries TRBV7-9 and TRBJ1-1, with 8 bases in between that match TRBD1. The sample comprised PBMCs. The receptor was isolated from a girl under 10 years old in good health and CMV-seronegative. The sequence in DNA is TGTGCCAGCAGCTCCAGCCGACAGGGGTACACTGAAGCTTTCTTT. This gives the protein CASSSSRQGYTEAFF.